This T cell receptor beta chain came from a study of T cells in Graves' hyperthyroidism and ophthalmopathy. Study-wide results and caveats: Ophthalmopathy prediction by the model preceded onset by a median roughly 6.3 months. From stable hyperthyroidism, ophthalmopathy was set apart by a 13 V-J model.

Patients were excluded for uncontrolled infection, other autoimmune disease, pregnancy or lactation. Diagnostic assessment was based on clinical symptoms, serum thyroxine and TRAb, thyroid ultrasound and orbital computed tomography. CDR1 LGHDT and CDR2 YNNKEL come from the germline V gene (reference sequence). There are 15 residues in the CDR3. Germline trimming cut 5 bases from V and 2 bases from J; bases unmatched to any gene: 8. Researchers took RNA transcripts and amplified the TCR beta CDR3 regions from them. A set of HTBI primers served as the primers for a first-round RT-PCR of the TCR CDR3. TCRdb fed the multiplex PCR reads into MiXCR, producing one record per CDR3 protein. Of fewer than 750,000 distinct CDR3 sequences listed, about half are singletons. There are many counts of this clonotype. Its matching antigen is unknown.

This TCR was recovered from a woman under 30 with Graves' hyperthyroidism. The material sequenced was peripheral blood or thyroid tissue (not recorded which). The rearrangement uses TRBV3-1 and TRBJ2-7; the match to TRBD2 covers 8 bases. CDR3 in amino acids: CASSDLLAGTYEQYF. In DNA form, the CDR3 reads TGTGCCAGCAGCGACCTTTTAGCGGGAACCTACGAGCAGTACTTC.